This note documents a single T cell receptor (beta chain) sequence. This clonotype was detected a few times. Its antigen remains unidentified. Base qualities are not recorded, but no much larger clone differs from it by a single base. This entry comes from a study of T-cell memory formation after mild COVID-19 (dated by TCRdb to the early 2020s). Some background on the complete study: TCR sequence clusters from the two donors were largely donor specific. The cohort was made up of two young adult volunteers, one female and one male, who were previously healthy. In a couple of donors, T-cell clones that expanded and contracted after mild COVID-19 were followed by sequencing TCRalpha and TCRbeta repertoires longitudinally.

V is shortened by 4 bases, J by 4 bases, and the region joining them spans 11 bases. From the cysteine through the phenylalanine, the CDR3 covers 14 amino acids. The read is trimmed to its CDR3 DNA, 42 bases read in frame from base 1. CDR1 and CDR2 are drawn from the germline V gene (reference sequence): SGHKS, YYEKEE. Overall study outcomes, separate from this receptor: Some responding clones were detected in pre-infection memory, which suggested that pre-existing cross-reactive memory T cells had joined the SARS-CoV-2 response. Contracting CD4+ clones turned up mainly in the CM and EM memory subsets, whereas EMRA was where CD8+ clones were enriched. Clones that contracted from day 15 to 85 showed balanced CD4/CD8 phenotypes, whereas a second wave of clones that expanded from day 15 to 37 leaned towards CD4+. Only a couple of mild cases were covered in the study, and larger cohorts including severe cases with pre-infection samples were considered necessary. The second-wave clones that peaked on day 37 were not confirmed to be SARS-CoV-2 specific.

PBMCs were isolated by Ficoll-Paque density gradient centrifugation. Instrument used: Illumina NovaSeq 6000. TCRalpha and TCRbeta cDNA libraries were built by 5'RACE with constant-segment primers, adding sample barcodes and unique molecular identifiers. Trizol reagent was used to extract RNA from every sample. Amplification of the libraries took two PCR steps, and the second step added a second sample barcode plus Illumina TruSeq adapters. Sequencing of libraries was performed on an Illumina NovaSeq with 2 x 150 bp paired-end reads. Per the original workflow: The reads were demultiplexed and collapsed into UMI-guided consensus sequences using migec v1.2.7. With mixcr v2.1.11, UMI consensuses were aligned to TRA and TRB V and J templates and assembled into clonotypes. A clonotype was counted as expanded or contracted only when both edgeR and NoisET called the clonotype significant, with the noise models trained on biological replicates. For edgeR calls, the cutoffs were a false discovery rate-adjusted p below 0.01 and a log2 fold-change threshold of 1. As an exploratory analysis of dynamics, max-normalized trajectories of the 1000 most abundant clonotypes were examined with PCA combined with hierarchical clustering. Separately sequenced CD4+ and CD8+ repertoires were used to assign the CD4 or CD8 phenotype of responding clones. Using fastp trimming at Q25 and MiXCR clonotype assembly, TCRdb reanalyzed the public sequencing data and kept in-frame beta chains. One record per CDR3 amino acid sequence lists the most common genes and DNA. None of the V and J calls come from the authors' own analysis; TCRdb made them. For this sample there are around 220,000 distinct CDR3 sequences; 15% to 20% appear just once. Approximately 3.5% of the sample rests with the top ten.

The source of this sequence is a man aged 18 to 30 who had mild COVID-19 (a few samples of this study predate the infection). The sample titles of this study are shuffled in the database, so cell type and time point are left out; the donor was told from shared clones. The rearranged chain carries TRBV5-5 and TRBJ2-2, with no reliable assignment of the D segment. The material sequenced was PBMCs or a T cell subset sorted from them (not recorded which). The CDR3: CASSPPLVTGELFF. The DNA sequence is given as TGTGCCAGCAGCCCCCCATTGGTCACCGGGGAGCTGTTTTTT.